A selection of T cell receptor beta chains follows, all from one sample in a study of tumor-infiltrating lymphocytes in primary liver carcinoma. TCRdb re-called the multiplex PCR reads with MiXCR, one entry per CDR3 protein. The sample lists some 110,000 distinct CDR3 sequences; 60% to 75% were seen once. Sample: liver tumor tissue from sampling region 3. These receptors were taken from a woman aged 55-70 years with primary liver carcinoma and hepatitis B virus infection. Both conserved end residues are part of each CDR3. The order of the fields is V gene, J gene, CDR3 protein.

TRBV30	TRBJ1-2	CAWKKTNNYGYTF
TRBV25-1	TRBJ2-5	CARSGRRTGAF
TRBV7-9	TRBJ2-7	CASSFRYSGEQHF
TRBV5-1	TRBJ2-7	CASSEYIGPPEQYF
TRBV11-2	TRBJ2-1	CASSLVGLAGLNEQFF
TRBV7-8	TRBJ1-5	CASSLGVSGRPQHF
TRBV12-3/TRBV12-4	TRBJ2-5	CANPITGTSGQETQYF
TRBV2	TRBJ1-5	CASGECTGVQPQHF
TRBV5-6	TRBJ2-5	CASSPSAGETQYF
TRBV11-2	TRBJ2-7	CTSTYGGRTSGSEQYF
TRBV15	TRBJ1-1	CATSEAGGSEDEAFF
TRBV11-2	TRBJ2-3	CASSPAPRGKGMDTQYF
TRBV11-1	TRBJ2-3	CTSKGVGTNIDTQYF
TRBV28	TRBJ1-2	CASNSRRTGGGYGHTF
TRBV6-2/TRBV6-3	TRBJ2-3	CTSSYSETRTDTQYF
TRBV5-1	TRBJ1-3	CASSIGTVGSGNTIYF
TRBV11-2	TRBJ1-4	CASGSIPGQGRNEKLFF
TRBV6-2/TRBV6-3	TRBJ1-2	CASTKSRRGYTF
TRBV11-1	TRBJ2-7	CASSLGVRTYEQYF
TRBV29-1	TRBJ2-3	CSVHSGGTNLHTKYF
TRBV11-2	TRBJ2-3	CASGMWLLTDTQYF
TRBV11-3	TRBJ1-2	CASSLGTANPHGYTF
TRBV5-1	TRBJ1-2	CASSLNWPGEYGYTF
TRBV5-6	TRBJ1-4	CASSGRPTNEELFF
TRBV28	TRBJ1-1	CASSVSGQGTNTEAFF
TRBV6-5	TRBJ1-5	CASSPDRRSNQPQHF
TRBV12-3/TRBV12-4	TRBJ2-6	CASRARQGRTAGANVLTF
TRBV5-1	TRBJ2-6	CASSLQGASGANVLTF
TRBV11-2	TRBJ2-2	CASSSRAGNGEQFF
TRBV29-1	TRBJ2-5	CSVARDIRETQCF
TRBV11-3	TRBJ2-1	CASSLDGWVYNEQFF
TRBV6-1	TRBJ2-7	CASILDYRKRVHEQYF